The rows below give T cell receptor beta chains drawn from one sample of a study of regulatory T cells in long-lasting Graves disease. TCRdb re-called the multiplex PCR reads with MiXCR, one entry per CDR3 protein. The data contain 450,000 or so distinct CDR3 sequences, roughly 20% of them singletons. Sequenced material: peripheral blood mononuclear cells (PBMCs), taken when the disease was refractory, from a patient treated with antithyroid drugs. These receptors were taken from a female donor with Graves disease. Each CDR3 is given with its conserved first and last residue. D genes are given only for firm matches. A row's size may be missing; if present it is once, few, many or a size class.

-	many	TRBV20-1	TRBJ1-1	CSARQNRDTEAFF	TGCAGTGCTAGGCAGAATCGGGACACTGAAGCTTTCTTT
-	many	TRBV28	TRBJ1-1	CASRANREYVSEAFF	TGTGCCAGCAGGGCAAACAGGGAATATGTCTCTGAAGCTTTCTTT
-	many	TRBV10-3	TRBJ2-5	CATKAARPADETQYF	TGTGCCACCAAGGCGGCCAGACCCGCGGATGAGACCCAGTACTTC
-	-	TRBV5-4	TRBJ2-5	CASNSAGVRQETQYF	TGTGCCAGCAATTCCGCCGGGGTCCGTCAAGAGACCCAGTACTTC
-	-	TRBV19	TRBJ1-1	CASSPTWIGGTEAFF	TGTGCCAGTAGTCCGACGTGGATAGGGGGCACTGAAGCTTTCTTT
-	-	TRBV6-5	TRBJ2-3	CASSYRASAPTDTQYF	TGTGCCAGCAGTTACCGGGCTAGCGCCCCCACAGATACGCAGTATTTT
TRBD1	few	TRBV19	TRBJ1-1	CASQGAMNTEAFF	TGTGCCAGTCAGGGGGCAATGAACACTGAAGCTTTCTTT
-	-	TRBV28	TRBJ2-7	CASRASGHGLYEQYF	TGTGCCAGCAGGGCCTCCGGCCATGGATTGTACGAGCAGTACTTC
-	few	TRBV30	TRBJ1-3	CAWSVSGNTIYF	TGTGCCTGGAGTGTATCGGGAAACACCATATATTTT
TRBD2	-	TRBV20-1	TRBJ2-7	CSARVGASGTYEQYF	TGCAGTGCTAGAGTTGGGGCTAGCGGAACCTACGAGCAGTACTTC
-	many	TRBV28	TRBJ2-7	CATAGPYPYEQYF	TGTGCCACCGCGGGACCTTACCCCTACGAGCAGTACTTC
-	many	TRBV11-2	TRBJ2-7	CASSLEGFPNEQYF	TGTGCCAGCAGCTTAGAGGGGTTTCCTAACGAGCAGTACTTC
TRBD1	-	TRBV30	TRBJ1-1	CAWSDGQGDEAFF	TGTGCCTGGAGTGATGGGCAGGGGGATGAAGCTTTCTTT
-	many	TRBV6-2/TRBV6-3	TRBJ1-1	CASSSGSENTEAFF	TGTGCCAGCAGCAGTGGTTCAGAGAACACTGAAGCTTTCTTT
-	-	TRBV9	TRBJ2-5	CASSDFLDYQETQYF	TGTGCCAGCAGCGACTTTTTGGACTACCAAGAGACCCAGTACTTC
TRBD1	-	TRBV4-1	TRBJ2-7	CASSLDLGQGAYEQYF	TGCGCCAGCAGCCTCGATTTGGGACAGGGTGCCTACGAGCAGTACTTC
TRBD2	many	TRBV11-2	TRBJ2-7	CASSFVGHSGGEQYF	TGTGCCAGCAGCTTTGTAGGGCACAGCGGGGGCGAGCAGTACTTC
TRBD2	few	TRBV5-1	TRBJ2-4	CASSVGRGRYHIQYF	TGCGCCAGCAGCGTCGGGAGGGGCAGATATCACATTCAGTACTTC
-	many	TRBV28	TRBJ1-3	CASTRSGARSGNTIYF	TGTGCCAGCACGAGATCAGGGGCGCGTTCTGGAAACACCATATATTTT
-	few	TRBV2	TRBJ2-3	CATTGPPGVATDTQYF	TGTGCCACCACCGGCCCGCCAGGGGTGGCCACAGATACGCAGTATTTT
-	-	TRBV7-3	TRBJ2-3	CASSPGPMVDTQYF	TGTGCCAGCAGCCCAGGACCGATGGTAGATACGCAGTATTTT
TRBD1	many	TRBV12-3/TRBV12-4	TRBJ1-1	CASTKGQLNTEAFF	TGTGCCAGCACCAAGGGACAGCTGAACACTGAAGCTTTCTTT
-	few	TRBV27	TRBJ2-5	CASTSRRGEETQYF	TGTGCCAGCACCTCGAGGAGGGGTGAAGAGACCCAGTACTTC
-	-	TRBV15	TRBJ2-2	CATSRPITGELFF	TGTGCCACCAGCAGACCAATAACGGGGGAGCTGTTTTTT
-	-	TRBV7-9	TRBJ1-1	CASRGRGGLSFTNTEAFF	TGTGCCAGCAGGGGGAGGGGGGGGCTATCCTTCACGAACACTGAAGCTTTCTTT
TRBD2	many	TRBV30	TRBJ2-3	CAWKKRLALDTQYF	TGTGCCTGGAAGAAAAGACTAGCTCTCGATACGCAGTATTTT
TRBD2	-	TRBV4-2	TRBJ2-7	CASSQETSGIPEQYF	TGTGCCAGCAGCCAGGAGACTAGCGGGATACCGGAGCAGTACTTC
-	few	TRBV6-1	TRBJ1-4	CASGVGGYREKLFF	TGTGCCAGCGGAGTGGGGGGCTATCGGGAAAAACTGTTTTTT
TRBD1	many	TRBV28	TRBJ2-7	CASTGVPYEQYF	TGTGCCAGTACAGGGGTACCCTACGAGCAGTACTTC
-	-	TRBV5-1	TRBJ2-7	CASSLGSNYNYEQYF	TGCGCCAGCAGCTTGGGATCTAATTATAACTACGAGCAGTACTTC
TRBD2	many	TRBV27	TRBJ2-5	CASSLSTRGETQYF	TGTGCCAGCAGTTTATCGACGCGGGGGGAGACCCAGTACTTC
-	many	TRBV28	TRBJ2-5	CASRPGDDARGETQYF	TGTGCCAGCAGGCCCGGGGACGACGCGAGGGGTGAGACCCAGTACTTC
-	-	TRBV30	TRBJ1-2	CAWSLISDYGYTF	TGTGCCTGGAGTTTAATTTCCGACTATGGCTACACCTTC
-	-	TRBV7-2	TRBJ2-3	CASSTGLSTDTQYF	TGTGCCAGCAGCACGGGACTTTCCACAGATACGCAGTATTTT
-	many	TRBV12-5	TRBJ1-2	CASGFQGQLYGYTF	TGTGCTAGTGGTTTTCAAGGACAGCTTTATGGCTACACCTTC
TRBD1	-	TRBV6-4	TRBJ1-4	CASSYPDRGRDRGEKLFF	TGTGCCAGCAGTTACCCGGACAGGGGGCGGGACCGCGGCGAAAAACTGTTTTTT
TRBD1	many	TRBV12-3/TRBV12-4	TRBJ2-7	CASSTVGTGVFEQYF	TGTGCCAGCAGTACCGTTGGGACAGGGGTCTTCGAGCAGTACTTC
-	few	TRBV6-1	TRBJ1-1	CASSARRDGGDTEAFF	TGTGCCAGCAGTGCCCGGAGAGACGGTGGGGACACTGAAGCTTTCTTT
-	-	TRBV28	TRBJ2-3	CASTLEGITDTQYF	TGTGCCAGCACCCTTGAGGGCATCACAGATACGCAGTATTTT
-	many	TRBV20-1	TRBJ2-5	CSAHRAPGGETQYF	TGCAGTGCTCACAGGGCACCGGGCGGGGAGACCCAGTACTTC